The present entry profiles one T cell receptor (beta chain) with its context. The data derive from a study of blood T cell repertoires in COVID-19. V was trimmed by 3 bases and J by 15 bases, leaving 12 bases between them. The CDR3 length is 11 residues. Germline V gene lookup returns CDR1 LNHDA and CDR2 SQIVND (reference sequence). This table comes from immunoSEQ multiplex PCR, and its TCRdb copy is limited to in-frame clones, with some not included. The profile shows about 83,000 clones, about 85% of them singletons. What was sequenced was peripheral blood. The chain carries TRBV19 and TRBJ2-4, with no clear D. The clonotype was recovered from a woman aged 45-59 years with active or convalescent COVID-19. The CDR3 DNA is TGTGCCAGTAGTATCGGGTACCTCCCGTACTTC. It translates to CASSIGYLPYF.